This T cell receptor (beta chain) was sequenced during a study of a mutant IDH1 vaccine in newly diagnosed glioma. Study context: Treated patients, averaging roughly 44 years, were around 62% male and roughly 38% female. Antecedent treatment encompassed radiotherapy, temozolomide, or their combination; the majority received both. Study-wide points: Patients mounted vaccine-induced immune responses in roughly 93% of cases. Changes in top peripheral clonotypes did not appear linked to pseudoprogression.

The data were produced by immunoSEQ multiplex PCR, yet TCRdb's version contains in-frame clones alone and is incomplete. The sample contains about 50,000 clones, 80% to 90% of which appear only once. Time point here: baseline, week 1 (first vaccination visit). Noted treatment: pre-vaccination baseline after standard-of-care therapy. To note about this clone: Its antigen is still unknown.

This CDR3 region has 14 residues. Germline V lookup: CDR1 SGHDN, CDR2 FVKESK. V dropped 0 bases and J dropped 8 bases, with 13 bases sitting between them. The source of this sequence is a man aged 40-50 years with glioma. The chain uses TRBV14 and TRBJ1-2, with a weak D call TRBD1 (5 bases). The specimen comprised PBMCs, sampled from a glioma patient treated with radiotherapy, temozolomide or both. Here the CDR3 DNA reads TGTGCCAGCAGCCAAGATTGGCAGGGTGGCGGCTACACCTTC. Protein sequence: CASSQDWQGGGYTF. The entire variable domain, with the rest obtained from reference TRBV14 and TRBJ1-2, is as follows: EAGVTQFPSHSVIEKGQTVTLRCDPISGHDNLYWYRRVMGKEIKFLLHFVKESKQDESGMPNNRFLAERTGGTYSTLKVQPAELEDSGVYFCASSQDWQGGGYTFGSGTRLTVV.